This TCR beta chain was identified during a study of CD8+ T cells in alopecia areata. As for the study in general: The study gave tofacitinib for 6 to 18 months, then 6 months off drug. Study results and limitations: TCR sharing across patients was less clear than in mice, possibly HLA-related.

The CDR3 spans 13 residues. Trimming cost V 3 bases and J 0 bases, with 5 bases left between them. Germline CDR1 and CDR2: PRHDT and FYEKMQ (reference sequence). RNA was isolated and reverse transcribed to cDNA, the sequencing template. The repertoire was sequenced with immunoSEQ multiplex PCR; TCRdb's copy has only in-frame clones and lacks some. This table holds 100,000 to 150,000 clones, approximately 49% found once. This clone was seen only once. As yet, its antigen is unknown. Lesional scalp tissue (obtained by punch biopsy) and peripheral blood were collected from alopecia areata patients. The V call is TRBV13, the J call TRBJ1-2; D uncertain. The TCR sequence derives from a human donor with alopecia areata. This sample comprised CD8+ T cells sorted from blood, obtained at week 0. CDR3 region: CASSLGTNYGYTF. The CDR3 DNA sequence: TGTGCCAGCAGCTTGGGCACTAACTATGGCTACACCTTC.